This T cell receptor (beta chain) stems from a study of long-term antiretroviral therapy in people with HIV. Study at large: First collections came about a decade before the 2015 immediate-ART recommendation.

Run at survey level, the immunoSEQ assay was version v3.0. Repertoires were generated with immunoSEQ multiplex PCR, while TCRdb's copy carries only in-frame clones and drops some. The profile shows roughly 28,000 clones, approximately 80% of them singletons. This clone was recorded a few times. CDR1 is SNHLY, CDR2 FYNNEI, per germline. Trimming stripped 4 bases from V and 0 bases from J, with 10 bases between. This CDR3 contains 14 residues. Sequenced material: unsorted PBMCs, taken 0.3 years after starting antiretroviral therapy. J is TRBJ2-7 and V is TRBV2; D is unresolved. This TCR was recovered from a middle-aged man with HIV. The CDR3 sequence is CASSASATSYEQYF. CDR3 coding DNA: TGTGCCAGCAGTGCCAGCGCGACCTCCTACGAGCAGTACTTC.